This TCR beta chain was found in a study of graft-versus-host responses after intestinal transplantation. Study information: Uniformly, recipients were administered anti-thymocyte globulin induction with subsequent tacrolimus and steroids for two to three years.

This clone was seen a single time. Antigen unknown. Findings and caveats of the study: Recipient marrow held GvH clones, some first seen in ileum or blood. Patients who carried graft-donor T cell macrochimerism also had high graft-versus-host to host-versus-graft clonal ratios in their allografts. Circulating GvH clone levels at their peak were associated with HvG declines (early post-transplant).

This CDR3 comprises 13 residues. Trimming pared 2 bases from V and 3 bases from J, leaving 8 bases between. Germline V gene data show CDR1 as LNHDA and CDR2 as SQIVND (reference sequence). Profiled with immunoSEQ multiplex PCR; TCRdb holds only in-frame clones, not every one. The sample yields under 100,000 clones, around 92% seen once. The TCR comes from a human donor who was the organ donor for an intestinal transplant. This chain connects TRBV19 to TRBJ2-7; D unresolved. This sample comprised unstimulated CD8+ T cells sorted from spleen or lymph node cells, obtained before transplant. CDR3 nucleotide sequence: TGTGCCAGTAGTATATATTACGGCTACGAGCAGTACTTC. It specifies CASSIYYGYEQYF.